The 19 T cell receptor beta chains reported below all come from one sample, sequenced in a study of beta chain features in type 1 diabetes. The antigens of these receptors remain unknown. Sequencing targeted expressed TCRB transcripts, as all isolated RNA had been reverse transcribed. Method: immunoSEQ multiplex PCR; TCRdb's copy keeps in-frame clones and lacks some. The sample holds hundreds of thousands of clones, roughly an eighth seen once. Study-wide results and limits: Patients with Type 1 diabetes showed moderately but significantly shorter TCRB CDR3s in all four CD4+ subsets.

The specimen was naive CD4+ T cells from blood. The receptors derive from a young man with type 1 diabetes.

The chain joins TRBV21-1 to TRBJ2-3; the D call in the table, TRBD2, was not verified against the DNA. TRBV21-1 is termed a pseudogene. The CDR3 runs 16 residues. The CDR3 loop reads CASSKAGTRGTDTQYF. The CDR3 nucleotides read TGTGCCAGCAGCAAAGCGGGTACTCGAGGGACAGATACGCAGTATTTT.

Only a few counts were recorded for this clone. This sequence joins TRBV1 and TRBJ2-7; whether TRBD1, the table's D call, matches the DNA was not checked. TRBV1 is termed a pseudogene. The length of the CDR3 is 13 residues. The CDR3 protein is CTNLDRGRGEQYF. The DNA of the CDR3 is TGCACCAACTTGGACAGGGGGCGCGGAGAGCAGTACTTC.

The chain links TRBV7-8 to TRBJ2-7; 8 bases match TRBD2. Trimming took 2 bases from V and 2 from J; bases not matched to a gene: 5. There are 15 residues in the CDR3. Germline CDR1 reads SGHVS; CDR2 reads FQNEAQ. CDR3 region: CASSLTSGFTYEQYF. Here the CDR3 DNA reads TGTGCCAGCAGCTTAACTAGCGGCTTCACCTACGAGCAGTACTTC.

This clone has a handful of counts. CDR3 protein: CATSRTGEFREQYF. The CDR3 DNA sequence: TGTGCCACAAGTCGGACAGGGGAGTTTCGCGAGCAGTACTTC. This chain links TRBV27 with TRBJ2-7; 9 nucleotides match TRBD1. Germline trimming cut 10 bases from V and 6 bases from J; bases unmatched to any gene: 13. The CDR3 totals 14 residues. The germline gives CDR1 MNHEY, CDR2 SMNVEV (reference sequence).

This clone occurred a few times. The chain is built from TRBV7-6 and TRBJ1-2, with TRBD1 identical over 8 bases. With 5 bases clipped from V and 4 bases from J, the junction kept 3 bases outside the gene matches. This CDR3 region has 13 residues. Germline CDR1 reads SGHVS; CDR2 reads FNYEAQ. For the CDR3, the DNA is TGTGCCAGCAGCCGGGGGACAGGCTATGGCTACACCTTC. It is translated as CASSRGTGYGYTF.

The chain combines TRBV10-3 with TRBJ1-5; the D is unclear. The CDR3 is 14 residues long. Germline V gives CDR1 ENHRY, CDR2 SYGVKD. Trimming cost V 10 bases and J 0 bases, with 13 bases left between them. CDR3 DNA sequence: TGTGCCAAGCCACACAGATATAGCAATCAGCCCCAGCATTTT. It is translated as CAKPHRYSNQPQHF.

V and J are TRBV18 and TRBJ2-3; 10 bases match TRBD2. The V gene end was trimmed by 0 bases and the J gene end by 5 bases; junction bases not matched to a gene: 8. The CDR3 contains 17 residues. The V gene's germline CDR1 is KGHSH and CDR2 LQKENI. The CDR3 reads CASSPPLAGVAEDTQYF. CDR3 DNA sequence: TGTGCCAGCTCACCACCCCTAGCGGGAGTTGCGGAAGATACGCAGTATTTT.

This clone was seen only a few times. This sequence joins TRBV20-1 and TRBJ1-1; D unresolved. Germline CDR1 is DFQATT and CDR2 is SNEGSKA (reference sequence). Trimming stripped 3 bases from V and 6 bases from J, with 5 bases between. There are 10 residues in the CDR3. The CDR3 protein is CSASSAEAFF. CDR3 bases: TGCAGTGCTAGTTCCGCTGAAGCTTTCTTT.

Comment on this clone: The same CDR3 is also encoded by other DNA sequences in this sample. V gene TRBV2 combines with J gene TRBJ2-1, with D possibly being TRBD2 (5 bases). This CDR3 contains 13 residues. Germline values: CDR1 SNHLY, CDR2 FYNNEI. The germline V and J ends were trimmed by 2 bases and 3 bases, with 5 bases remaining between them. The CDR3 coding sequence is TGTGCCAGCAGTGAACGGGGCTACAATGAGCAGTTCTTC. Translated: CASSERGYNEQFF.

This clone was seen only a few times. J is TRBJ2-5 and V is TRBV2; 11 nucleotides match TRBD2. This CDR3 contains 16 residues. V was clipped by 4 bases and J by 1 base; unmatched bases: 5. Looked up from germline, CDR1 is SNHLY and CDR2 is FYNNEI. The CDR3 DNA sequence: TGTGCCAGCAGTGTTGGACTAGCGGGCCCCCAAGAGACCCAGTACTTC. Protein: CASSVGLAGPQETQYF.

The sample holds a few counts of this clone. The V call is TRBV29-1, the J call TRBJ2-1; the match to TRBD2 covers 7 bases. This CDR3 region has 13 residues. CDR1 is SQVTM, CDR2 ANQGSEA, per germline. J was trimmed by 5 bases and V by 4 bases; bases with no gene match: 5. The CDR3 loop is CSVVGGIDNEQFF. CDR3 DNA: TGCAGCGTTGTCGGGGGGATCGACAATGAGCAGTTCTTC.

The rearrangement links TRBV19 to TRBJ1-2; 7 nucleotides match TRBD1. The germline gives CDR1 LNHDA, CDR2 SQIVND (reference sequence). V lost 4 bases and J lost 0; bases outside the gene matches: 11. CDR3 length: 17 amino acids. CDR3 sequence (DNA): TGTGCCAGTAGTACCCGGGACAGCGCGCCATCTAACTATGGCTACACCTTC. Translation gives CASSTRDSAPSNYGYTF.

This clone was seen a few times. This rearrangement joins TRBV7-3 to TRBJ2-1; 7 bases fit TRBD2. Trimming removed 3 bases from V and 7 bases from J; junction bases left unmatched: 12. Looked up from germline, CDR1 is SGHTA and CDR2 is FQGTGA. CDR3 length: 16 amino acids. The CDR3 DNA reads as TGTGCCAGCAGCTTTCCTCTTGGCGGGAGTCGAAATGAGCAGTTCTTC. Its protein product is CASSFPLGGSRNEQFF.

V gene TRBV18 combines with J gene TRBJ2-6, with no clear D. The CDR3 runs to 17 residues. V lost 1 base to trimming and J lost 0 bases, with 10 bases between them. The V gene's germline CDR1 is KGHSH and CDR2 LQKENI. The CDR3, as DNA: TGTGCCAGCTCACCACTCGACGTAGCCTCTGGGGCCAACGTCCTGACTTTC. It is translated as CASSPLDVASGANVLTF.

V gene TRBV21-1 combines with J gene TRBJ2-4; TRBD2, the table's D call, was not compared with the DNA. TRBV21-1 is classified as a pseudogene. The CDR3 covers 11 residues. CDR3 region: CAIRGENIQYF. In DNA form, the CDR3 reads TGTGCCATCCGGGGAGAAAACATTCAGTACTTC.

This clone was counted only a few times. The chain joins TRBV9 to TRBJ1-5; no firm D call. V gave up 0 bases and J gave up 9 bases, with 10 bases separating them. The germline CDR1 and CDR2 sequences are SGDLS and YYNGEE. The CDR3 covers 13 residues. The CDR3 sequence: CASSVEEGRPQHF. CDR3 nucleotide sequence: TGTGCCAGCAGCGTAGAGGAGGGAAGGCCCCAGCATTTT.

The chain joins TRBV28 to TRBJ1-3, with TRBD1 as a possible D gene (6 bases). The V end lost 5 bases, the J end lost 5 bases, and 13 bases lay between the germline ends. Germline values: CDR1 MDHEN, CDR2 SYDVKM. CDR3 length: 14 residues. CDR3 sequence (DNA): TGTGCCAGCAGTCCAGGGGACGAGCGAAACACCATATATTTT. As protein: CASSPGDERNTIYF. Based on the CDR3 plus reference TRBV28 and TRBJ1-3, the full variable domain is DVKVTQSSRYLVKRTGEKVFLECVQDMDHENMFWYRQDPGLGLRLIYFSYDVKMKEKGDIPEGYSVSREKKERFSLILESASTNQTSMYLCASSPGDERNTIYFGEGSWLTVV.

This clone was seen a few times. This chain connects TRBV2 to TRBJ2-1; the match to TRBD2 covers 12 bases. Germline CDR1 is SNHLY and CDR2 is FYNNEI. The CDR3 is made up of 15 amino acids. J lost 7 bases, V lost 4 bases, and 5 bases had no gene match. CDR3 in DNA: TGTGCCAGCAGTGGCCGACTAGCGGGAGATAATGAGCAGTTCTTC. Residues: CASSGRLAGDNEQFF.

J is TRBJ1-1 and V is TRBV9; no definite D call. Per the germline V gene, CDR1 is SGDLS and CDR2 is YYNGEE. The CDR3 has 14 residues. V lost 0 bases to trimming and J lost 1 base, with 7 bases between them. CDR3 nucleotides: TGTGCCAGCAGCGTAGGGACTCAGAACACTGAAGCTTTCTTT. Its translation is CASSVGTQNTEAFF.